A single sample is the source of the 21 T cell receptor beta chains below, sequenced in a study of T cells in localized non-small cell lung cancer. Libraries were prepared by immunoSEQ multiplex PCR; TCRdb keeps only in-frame clonotypes and omits some of them. The sample consists of fewer than 35,000 clones, roughly 90% of them appearing once. The sequencing used peripheral blood, collected before any cancer treatment. The receptor source for this set is a man aged 40-75 years with stage I lung adenocarcinoma.

In DNA form, the CDR3 reads TGCGCCAGCAGTGGTTCTCGGACCAATGAGCAGTTCTTC. Translated: CASSGSRTNEQFF. The gene calls are TRBV10-1 and TRBJ2-1; D uncertain. The V gene lost 4 bases and the J gene lost 6 bases, with 10 bases spanning the gap. The CDR3 has 13 amino acids. CDR1 is WNHNN, CDR2 SYGVQD, per germline (reference sequence).

This chain links TRBV21-1 with TRBJ1-4; the table's TRBD1 call for D was not verified on the DNA. TRBV21-1 is given as a pseudogene. CDR3 size: 16 residues. The CDR3 region is CASSKAGRWTNEKLFF. DNA of the CDR3: TGTGCCAGCAGCAAAGCAGGCAGGTGGACTAATGAAAAACTGTTTTTT.

This clone was seen a few times. V gene TRBV9 combines with J gene TRBJ1-1; no clear D gene. Deletions cut 3 bases from V and 5 bases from J, with 14 bases between. CDR3 length: 14 residues. Germline CDR1 and CDR2: SGDLS and YYNGEE. This CDR3 reads CASSATSVLTEAFF. As DNA, the CDR3 is TGTGCCAGCAGCGCAACCTCAGTTCTTACTGAAGCTTTCTTT. Complete variable domain (other parts from reference TRBV9 and TRBJ1-1): DSGVTQTPKHLITATGQRVTLRCSPRSGDLSVYWYQQSLDQGLQFLIQYYNGEERAKGNILERFSAQQFPDLHSELNLSSLELGDSALYFCASSATSVLTEAFFGQGTRLTVV.

This chain connects TRBV19 to TRBJ1-2; D is possibly TRBD1 (5 bases). The length of the CDR3 is 15 residues. Germline V lookup: CDR1 LNHDA, CDR2 SQIVND (reference sequence). V lost 2 bases, J lost 4 bases, and 14 bases lay in between. In nucleotides, the CDR3 is TGTGCCAGTAGTATAAGGGGCCCAGAACCCTATGGCTACACCTTC. Protein: CASSIRGPEPYGYTF. Variable domain in full (rest from reference TRBV19 and TRBJ1-2): DGGITQSPKYLFRKEGQNVTLSCEQNLNHDAMYWYRQDPGQGLRLIYYSQIVNDFQKGDIAEGYSVSREKKESFPLTVTSAQKNPTAFYLCASSIRGPEPYGYTFGSGTRLTVV.

This clone was observed a single time. Germline is not matched at one junction end, which may reflect a read error. The rearrangement uses TRBV2 and TRBJ2-2, with a tentative D call TRBD2 (6 bases). Germline V gene data show CDR1 as SNHLY and CDR2 as FYNNEI. The length of the CDR3 is 14 residues. CDR3 sequence: CASSERTRTGGLFF. In nucleotides, the CDR3 is TGTGCCAGCAGTGAACGGACTCGCACCGGGGGGCTGTTTTTT.

This chain links TRBV6-1 with TRBJ1-4; D is possibly TRBD1 (6 bases). The CDR3 extends over 15 amino acids. Per germline, CDR1 MNHNS and CDR2 SASEGT. V lost 7 bases to trimming and J lost 0 bases, with 12 bases between them. This chain's CDR3 is CASTMRQATNEKLFF. CDR3 in DNA: TGTGCCAGCACCATGCGACAGGCAACTAATGAAAAACTGTTTTTT.

The J gene is TRBJ2-5, the V gene TRBV6-1; TRBD2 might be the D (6 bases). The CDR3 contains 15 residues. Germline V CDR1 and CDR2: MNHNS, SASEGT. V was trimmed by 2 bases and J by 2 bases, leaving 12 bases between them. The CDR3 loop reads CASSESTGGQETQYF. The CDR3 coding sequence is TGTGCCAGCAGTGAAAGCACAGGAGGGCAAGAGACCCAGTACTTC.

The chain combines TRBV5-1 with TRBJ2-2, with a weak D call TRBD1 (6 bases). Deletions cut 4 bases from V and 1 base from J, with 11 bases between. The CDR3 covers 15 residues. Germline CDR1 is SGHRS and CDR2 is YFSETQ. The CDR3 DNA reads TGCGCCAGCAGCCCGATGGGACAGAACACCGGGGAGCTGTTTTTT. Residues: CASSPMGQNTGELFF.

This chain links TRBV5-4 with TRBJ2-5; 8 bases are shared with TRBD1. J was trimmed by 5 bases and V by 4 bases; bases with no gene match: 7. CDR1 and CDR2 (germline): SGHNT, YYREEE (reference sequence). The CDR3 length is 14 residues. As DNA, the CDR3 is TGTGCCAGCAGCCCGGGACAGGTTAGGGAGACCCAGTACTTC. Translating it yields CASSPGQVRETQYF.

This rearrangement joins TRBV5-4 to TRBJ1-1; D remains unclear. Trimming stripped 4 bases from V and 9 bases from J, with 22 bases between. Germline CDR1 and CDR2: SGHNT and YYREEE (reference sequence). There are 15 residues in the CDR3. This chain's CDR3 is CASSALRFPPAQAFF. The CDR3 region has the DNA TGTGCCAGCAGCGCCCTAAGGTTCCCGCCCGCGCAAGCTTTCTTT.

The chain uses TRBV29-1 and TRBJ1-3, with D uncertain. Germline CDR1 SQVTM, CDR2 ANQGSEA. The V end lost 5 bases, the J end lost 8 bases, and 7 bases lay between the germline ends. This CDR3 spans 10 amino acids. The CDR3 DNA reads TGCAGCGTTTCCGAGGACACCATATATTTT. The encoded protein is CSVSEDTIYF.

The rearrangement uses TRBV29-1 and TRBJ2-1; D may be TRBD1 or TRBD2 (5 bases each). Germline V gene data show CDR1 as SQVTM and CDR2 as ANQGSEA. Between the trimmed V and J ends, which lost 4 bases and 10 bases, there was a span of 11 bases. The CDR3 loop spans 11 amino acids. CDR3 residues: CSVGKGREQFF. Here the CDR3 DNA reads TGCAGCGTTGGCAAGGGACGAGAGCAGTTCTTC.

The genes are TRBV5-6 and TRBJ1-2; TRBD1 might be the D (6 bases). Germline loops: CDR1 SGHDT, CDR2 YYEEEE. The CDR3 is 13 amino acids. The ends were cut back, 1 base at V and 7 bases at J, with 11 bases in the middle. CDR3 amino acids: CASSLLQGSGYTF. In DNA form, the CDR3 reads TGTGCCAGCAGCTTGTTACAGGGATCTGGCTACACCTTC.

This chain connects TRBV2 to TRBJ2-3; 7 nucleotides align to TRBD1. The CDR3 loop spans 13 amino acids. V lost 7 bases to trimming and J lost 3 bases; unmatched junction nucleotides: 4. The germline V gene encodes CDR1 SNHLY and CDR2 FYNNEI. CDR3 sequence reads: CASTTGQTDTQYF. As DNA, the CDR3 is TGTGCCAGCACCACGGGACAGACAGATACGCAGTATTTT.

J is TRBJ1-5 and V is TRBV6-5, with no clear D. The CDR3 has 15 amino acids. The V end was cut by 0 bases, the J end by 0 bases, with 6 bases between. The germline V gene encodes CDR1 MNHEY and CDR2 SVGAGI. For the CDR3, the DNA is TGTGCCAGCAGTTACTCCCGTTCTAGCAATCAGCCCCAGCATTTT. It translates to CASSYSRSSNQPQHF.

As regards this clone: An end of the junction does not agree with germline; a read error may underlie this. The gene calls are TRBV6-1 and TRBJ2-5, with TRBD2 matching 7 bases. The CDR3 runs to 13 residues. The germline V gene has CDR1 MNHNS and CDR2 SASEGT. CDR3 sequence reads: CASSERVAGVGNF. CDR3 sequence (DNA): TGTGCCAGCAGTGAAAGAGTGGCGGGGGTAGGGAACTTC.

The chain employs TRBV29-1 and TRBJ1-1; D is ambiguous. The V gene's germline CDR1 is SQVTM and CDR2 ANQGSEA. The CDR3 has 12 amino acids. Trimming took 4 bases from V and 3 from J, leaving 9 bases between them. The CDR3 region has the DNA TGCAGCGTTGTTCCGACCTACACTGAAGCTTTCTTT. Protein sequence: CSVVPTYTEAFF.

This chain joins TRBV6-6 and TRBJ2-4, with a weak D call TRBD2 (5 bases). The CDR3 contains 16 residues. Trimming left V 2 bases short and J 0 bases short, with 11 bases between. CDR1 is MNHNY, CDR2 SVGAGI, per germline (reference sequence). In DNA, the CDR3 is TGTGCCAGCAGTTACAGTCCCGGGGTAGCCAAAAACATTCAGTACTTC. It yields the protein CASSYSPGVAKNIQYF.

The chain recombines TRBV9 with TRBJ2-1, with 7 bases aligning to TRBD2. The CDR3 loop spans 14 amino acids. J lost 8 bases, V lost 0 bases, and 5 bases had no gene match. Germline V lookup: CDR1 SGDLS, CDR2 YYNGEE. CDR3: CASSVGAGIDEQFF. The CDR3 DNA reads as TGTGCCAGCAGCGTAGGAGCGGGGATCGATGAGCAGTTCTTC.

The chain recombines TRBV7-6 with TRBJ2-1; no firm D call. The germline V and J ends were trimmed by 4 bases and 1 base, with 11 bases remaining between them. Germline CDR1 and CDR2: SGHVS and FNYEAQ. CDR3 length: 15 residues. CDR3 coding DNA: TGTGCCAGCAGCTCTCACATGACATCCTACAATGAGCAGTTCTTC. This encodes CASSSHMTSYNEQFF. Together with reference TRBV7-6 and TRBJ2-1, the CDR3 gives the full variable domain: GAGVSQSPRYKVTKRGQDVALRCDPISGHVSLYWYRQALGQGPEFLTYFNYEAQQDKSGLPNDRFSAERPEGSISTLTIQRTEQRDSAMYRCASSSHMTSYNEQFFGPGTRLTVL.

The V and J genes are TRBV5-6 and TRBJ1-4; perhaps TRBD1 as D (6 bases). Germline CDR1 is SGHDT and CDR2 is YYEEEE. The CDR3 totals 12 residues. Trimming pared 0 bases from V and 14 bases from J, leaving 11 bases between. The CDR3 DNA sequence: TGTGCCAGCAGCTTGGGAAGGGGGAAGCTGTTTTTT. Residues: CASSLGRGKLFF. The variable domain in full, with the rest retrieved from reference TRBV5-6 and TRBJ1-4, is DAGVTQSPTHLIKTRGQQVTLRCSPKSGHDTVSWYQQALGQGPQFIFQYYEEEERQRGNFPDRFSGHQFPNYSSELNVNALLLGDSALYLCASSLGRGKLFFGSGTQLSVL.